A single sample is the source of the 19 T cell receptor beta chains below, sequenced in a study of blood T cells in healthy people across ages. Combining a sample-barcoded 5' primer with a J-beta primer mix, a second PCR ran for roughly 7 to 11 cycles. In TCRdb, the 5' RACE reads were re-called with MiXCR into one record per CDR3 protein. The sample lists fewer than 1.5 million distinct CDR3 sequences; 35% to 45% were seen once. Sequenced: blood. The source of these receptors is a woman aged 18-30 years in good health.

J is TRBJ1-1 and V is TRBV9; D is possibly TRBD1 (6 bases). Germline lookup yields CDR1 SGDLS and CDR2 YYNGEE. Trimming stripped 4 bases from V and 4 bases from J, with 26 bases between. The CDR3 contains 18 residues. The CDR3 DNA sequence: TGTGCCAGCAGCAGATACGATCCAGGGGCCCTACGGGCCACTGAAGCTTTCTTT. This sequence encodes CASSRYDPGALRATEAFF.

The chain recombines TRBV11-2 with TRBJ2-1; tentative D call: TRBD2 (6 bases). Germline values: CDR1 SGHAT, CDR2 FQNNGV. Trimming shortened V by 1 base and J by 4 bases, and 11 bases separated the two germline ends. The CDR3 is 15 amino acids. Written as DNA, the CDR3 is TGTGCCAGCAGCTTAGTAGCGGAGTTTTACAATGAGCAGTTCTTC. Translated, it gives CASSLVAEFYNEQFF.

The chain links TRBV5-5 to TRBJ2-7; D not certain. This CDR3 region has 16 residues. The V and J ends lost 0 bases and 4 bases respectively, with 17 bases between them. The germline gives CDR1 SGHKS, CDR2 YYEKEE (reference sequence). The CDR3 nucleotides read TGTGCCAGCAGCTTGGGCTGGGGTTATCGGCCTTACGAGCAGTACTTC. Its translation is CASSLGWGYRPYEQYF. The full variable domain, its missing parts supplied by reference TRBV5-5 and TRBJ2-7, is DAGVTQSPTHLIKTRGQQVTLRCSPISGHKSVSWYQQVLGQGPQFIFQYYEKEERGRGNFPDRFSARQFPNYSSELNVNALLLGDSALYLCASSLGWGYRPYEQYFGPGTRLTVT.

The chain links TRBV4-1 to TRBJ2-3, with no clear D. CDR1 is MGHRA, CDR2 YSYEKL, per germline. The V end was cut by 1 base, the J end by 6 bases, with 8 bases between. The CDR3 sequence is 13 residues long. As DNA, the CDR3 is TGCGCCAGCAGCCAAGGGTCCGGTGATACGCAGTATTTT. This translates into CASSQGSGDTQYF.

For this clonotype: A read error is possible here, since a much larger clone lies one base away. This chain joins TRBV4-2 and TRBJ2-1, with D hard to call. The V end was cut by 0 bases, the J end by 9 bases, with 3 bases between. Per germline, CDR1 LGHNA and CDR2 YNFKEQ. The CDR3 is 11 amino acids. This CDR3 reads CASSQEIEQFF. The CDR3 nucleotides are TGTGCCAGCAGCCAAGAAATTGAGCAGTTCTTC.

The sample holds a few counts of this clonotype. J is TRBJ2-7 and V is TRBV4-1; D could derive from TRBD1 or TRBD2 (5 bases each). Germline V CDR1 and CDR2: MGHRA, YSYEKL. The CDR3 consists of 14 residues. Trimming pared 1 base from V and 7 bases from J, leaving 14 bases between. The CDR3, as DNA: TGCGCCAGCAGCCAAGGAACCCGTGGGGGTGAGCAGTACTTC. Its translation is CASSQGTRGGEQYF.

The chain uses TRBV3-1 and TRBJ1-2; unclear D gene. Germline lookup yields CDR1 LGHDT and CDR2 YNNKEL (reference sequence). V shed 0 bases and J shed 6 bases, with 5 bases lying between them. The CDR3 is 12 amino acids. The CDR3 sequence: CASSQDPHGYTF. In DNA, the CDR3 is TGTGCCAGCAGCCAAGATCCACATGGCTACACCTTC.

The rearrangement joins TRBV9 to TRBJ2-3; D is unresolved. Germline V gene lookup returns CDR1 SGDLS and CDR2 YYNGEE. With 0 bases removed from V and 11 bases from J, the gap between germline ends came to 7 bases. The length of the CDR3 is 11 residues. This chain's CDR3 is CASSVESQQYF. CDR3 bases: TGTGCCAGCAGCGTAGAGTCTCAGCAGTATTTT.

The chain's CDR3 is CASSLIGTGETQYF. Written as DNA, the CDR3 is TGTGCCAGCAGTTTGATCGGCACGGGAGAGACCCAGTACTTC. The chain joins TRBV28 to TRBJ2-7, with unresolved D. The tail of the sequence fits TRBJ2-5 better, so the J call may be wrong. The germline V gene has CDR1 MDHEN and CDR2 SYDVKM. This CDR3 spans 14 amino acids.

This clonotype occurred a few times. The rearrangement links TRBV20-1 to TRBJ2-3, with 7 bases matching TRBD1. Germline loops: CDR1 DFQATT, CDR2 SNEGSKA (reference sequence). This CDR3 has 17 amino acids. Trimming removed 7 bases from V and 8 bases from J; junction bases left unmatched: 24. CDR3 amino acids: CSVPGGTNPEQGSTQYF. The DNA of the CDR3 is TGCAGTGTCCCGGGCGGAACGAACCCCGAACAGGGGAGTACGCAGTATTTT.

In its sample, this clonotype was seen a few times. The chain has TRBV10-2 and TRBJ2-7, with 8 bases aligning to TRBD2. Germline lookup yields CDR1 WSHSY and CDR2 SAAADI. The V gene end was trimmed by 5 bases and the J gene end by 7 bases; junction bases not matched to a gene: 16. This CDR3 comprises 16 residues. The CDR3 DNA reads TGCGCCAGCAGTCTCCCGGGAGCGGGAGAATCCCATGAGCAGTACTTC. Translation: CASSLPGAGESHEQYF.

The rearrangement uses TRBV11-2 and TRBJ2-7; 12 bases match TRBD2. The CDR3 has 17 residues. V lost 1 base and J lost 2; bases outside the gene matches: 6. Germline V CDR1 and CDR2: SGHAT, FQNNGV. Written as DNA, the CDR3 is TGTGCCAGCAGCTTAGGGGTACTAGCGGGAGGTACCTACGAGCAGTACTTC. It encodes CASSLGVLAGGTYEQYF.

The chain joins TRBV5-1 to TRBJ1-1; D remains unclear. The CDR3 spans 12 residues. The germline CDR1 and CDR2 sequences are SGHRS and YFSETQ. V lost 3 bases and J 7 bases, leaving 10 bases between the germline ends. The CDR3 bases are TGCGCCAGCAGCTCACCAAAGCTTGAAGCTTTCTTT. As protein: CASSSPKLEAFF.

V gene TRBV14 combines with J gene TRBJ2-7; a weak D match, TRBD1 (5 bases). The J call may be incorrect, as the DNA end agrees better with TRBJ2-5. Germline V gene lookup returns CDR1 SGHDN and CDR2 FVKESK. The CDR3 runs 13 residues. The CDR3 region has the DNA TGTGCCAGCAGCCGACAGTTCGCGGAGACCCAGTACTTC. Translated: CASSRQFAETQYF.

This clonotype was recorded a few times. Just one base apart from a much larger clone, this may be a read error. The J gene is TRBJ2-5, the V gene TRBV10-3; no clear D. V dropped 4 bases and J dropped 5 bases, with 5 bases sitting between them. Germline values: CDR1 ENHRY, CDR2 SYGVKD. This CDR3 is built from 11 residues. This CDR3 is CAISVGETQYF. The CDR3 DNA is TGTGCCATCAGTGTGGGGGAGACCCAGTACTTC.

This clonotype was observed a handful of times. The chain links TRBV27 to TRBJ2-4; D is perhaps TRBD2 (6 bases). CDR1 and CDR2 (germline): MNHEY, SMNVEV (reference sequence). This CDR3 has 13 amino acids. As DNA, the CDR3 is TGTGCGGGGAGGCCCTTCTCCAAAAACATTCAGTACTTC. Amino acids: CAGRPFSKNIQYF.

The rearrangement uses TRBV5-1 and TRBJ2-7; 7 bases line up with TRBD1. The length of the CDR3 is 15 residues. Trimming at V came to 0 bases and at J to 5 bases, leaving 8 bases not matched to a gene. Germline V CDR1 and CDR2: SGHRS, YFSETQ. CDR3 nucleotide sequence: TGCGCCAGCAGCTTGGTCCAGACAGGGTCGGACGAGCAGTACTTC. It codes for CASSLVQTGSDEQYF.

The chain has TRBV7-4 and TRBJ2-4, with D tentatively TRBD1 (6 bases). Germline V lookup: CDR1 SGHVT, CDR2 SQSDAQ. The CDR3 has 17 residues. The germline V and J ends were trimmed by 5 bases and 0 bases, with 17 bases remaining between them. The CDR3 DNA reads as TGTGCCAGCAGCCAGGACAGTCCACCTCTAGCCAAAAACATTCAGTACTTC. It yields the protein CASSQDSPPLAKNIQYF.

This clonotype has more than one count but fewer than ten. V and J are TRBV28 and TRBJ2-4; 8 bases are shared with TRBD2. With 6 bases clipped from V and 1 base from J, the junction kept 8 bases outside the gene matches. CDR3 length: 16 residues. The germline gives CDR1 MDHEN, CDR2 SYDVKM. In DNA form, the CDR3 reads TGTGCCAGCAGAACCGGGACTAGGGCCGCCAAAAACATTCAGTACTTC. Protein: CASRTGTRAAKNIQYF. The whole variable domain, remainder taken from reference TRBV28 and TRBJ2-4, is DVKVTQSSRYLVKRTGEKVFLECVQDMDHENMFWYRQDPGLGLRLIYFSYDVKMKEKGDIPEGYSVSREKKERFSLILESASTNQTSMYLCASRTGTRAAKNIQYFGAGTRLSVL.